This T cell receptor (beta chain) was retrieved from a study of T cells in Graves' hyperthyroidism and ophthalmopathy. This clonotype appeared a few times. From germline, CDR1 is LGHDT and CDR2 YNNKEL (reference sequence). This CDR3 spans 15 amino acids. V dropped 4 bases and J dropped 2; count of bases not matched to a gene: 5. Researchers amplified the TCR beta CDR3 regions from RNA transcripts. When the TCR CDR3 underwent first-round RT-PCR, the HTBI primer set was used. MiXCR, applied by TCRdb to the multiplex PCR reads, yields one record per CDR3 protein. The sample has hundreds of thousands of distinct CDR3 sequences; 14% to 15% are singletons.

This clonotype originated in a man between 18 and 35 years old with Graves' ophthalmopathy. Sequencing input: blood. This rearrangement joins TRBV3-1 to TRBJ2-7; 10 bases align to TRBD2. The CDR3 region is CASSLETSGPYEQYF. DNA of the CDR3: TGTGCCAGCAGCCTAGAGACTAGCGGGCCCTACGAGCAGTACTTC.